This T cell receptor (beta chain) was recorded in a study of blood T cells in healthy people across ages. Together with a sample-barcoded 5' primer, a J-beta primer mix was included in a second PCR lasting 7 to 11 cycles. MiXCR, applied by TCRdb to the 5' RACE reads, yields one record per CDR3 protein. The table has over 1.5 million distinct CDR3 sequences, roughly 49% seen once; the top ten hold 2.1%. Losses at the gene ends were 7 bases for V and 4 bases for J; bases not matched to a gene: 10. Germline CDR1 MNHNS, CDR2 SASEGT. CDR3 length: 15 residues. The source material was blood. The chain couples TRBV6-1 to TRBJ1-5; 7 bases align to TRBD1. The receptor was isolated from a woman aged 40 to 49 in good health. In nucleotides, the CDR3 is TGTGCCAGCACCCTCGAAGGGGGACAGAATCAGCCCCAGCATTTT. Translating gives CASTLEGGQNQPQHF.